This T cell receptor beta chain was sequenced during a study of shared clonotypes between healthy human individuals. Generated by immunoSEQ multiplex PCR, the TCRdb table keeps only in-frame clones and is missing some. In the table there are millions of clones, approximately 94% of which are singletons. The TCR was taken from a man between 18 and 35 years old in good health. The sample was naive CD4+ T cells sorted from blood. Subset: CD45RA+ positively selected.

DNA for the CDR3: TGTGCCAGCAGCTTATATTCAGTGCCCTATGGCTACACCTTC. Residues: CASSLYSVPYGYTF. The chain recombines TRBV7-9 with TRBJ1-2; D is unresolved. The CDR3 contains 14 residues. Trimming left V 2 bases short and J 4 bases short, with 11 bases between. Per the germline V gene, CDR1 is SEHNR and CDR2 is FQNEAQ (reference sequence).